One T cell receptor beta chain is described in this entry. The antigen is not known. The V segment lost 4 bases and the J segment 2 bases; nucleotides outside the gene matches: 6. Germline V gives CDR1 SGHRS, CDR2 YFSETQ. The CDR3 extends over 15 amino acids. 13 Jbeta primers and 60 Vbeta primers were used for the PCR. Libraries were prepared by immunoSEQ multiplex PCR; TCRdb keeps only in-frame clonotypes and omits some of them. The sample yields about 250,000 clones, around 83% seen once. This entry is derived from a study of cytomegalovirus exposure and HLA in healthy donors. Study-wide findings and caveats: In a later analysis, an Asian-associated ancestry cluster reportedly showed fewer N-insertions than the 666-donor mean.

Source material: PBMCs. The source is a girl aged 2 to 10 in good health and CMV-seronegative. The rearrangement joins TRBV5-1 to TRBJ2-3; 8 bases align to TRBD2. This CDR3 is CASSLTSGFTDTQYF. Written as DNA, the CDR3 is TGCGCCAGCAGCCTCACTAGCGGATTCACAGATACGCAGTATTTT. Using reference TRBV5-1 and TRBJ2-3 for the parts outside the CDR3, the full variable domain is KAGVTQTPRYLIKTRGQQVTLSCSPISGHRSVSWYQQTPGQGLQFLFEYFSETQRNKGNFPGRFSGRQFSNSRSEMNVSTLELGDSALYLCASSLTSGFTDTQYFGPGTRLTVL.